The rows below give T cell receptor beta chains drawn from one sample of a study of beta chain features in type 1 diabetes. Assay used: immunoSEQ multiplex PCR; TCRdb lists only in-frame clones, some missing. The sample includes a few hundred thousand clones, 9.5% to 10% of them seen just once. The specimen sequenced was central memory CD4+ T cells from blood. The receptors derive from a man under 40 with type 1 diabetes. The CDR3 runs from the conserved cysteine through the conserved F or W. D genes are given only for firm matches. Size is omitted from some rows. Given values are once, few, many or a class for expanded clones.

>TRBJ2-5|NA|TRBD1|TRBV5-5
TGTGCCAGCAGCTTGGCCAAGGGACAGAAAGAGACCCAGTACTTC
CASSLAKGQKETQYF
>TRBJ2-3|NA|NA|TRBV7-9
TGTGCCAGCAGCCAAGGGCCAGATAGCACAGATACGCAGTATTTT
CASSQGPDSTDTQYF
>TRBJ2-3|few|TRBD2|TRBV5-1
TGCGCCAGCAGCTCCGGACTAGCGGGTGGCACAGATACGCAGTATTTT
CASSSGLAGGTDTQYF
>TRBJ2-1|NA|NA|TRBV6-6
TGTGCCAGCAGCCAAGCCACGGGAGTTGGAGGTGAGCAGTTCTTC
CASSQATGVGGEQFF
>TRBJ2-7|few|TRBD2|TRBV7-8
TGTGCCAGCAGCTGGGTAGCGGGACGGACCGAGCAGTACTTC
CASSWVAGRTEQYF
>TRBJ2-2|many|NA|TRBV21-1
TGTGCCAGCACCCCGTGGGGGGCGCTTCCGAGGGAGCTGTTTTTT
CASTPWGALPRELFF
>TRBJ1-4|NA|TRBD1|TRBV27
TGTGCCAGCAGTTTGGGAACAGGGGGCGAAAAACTGTTTTTT
CASSLGTGGEKLFF
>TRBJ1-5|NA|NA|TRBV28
TGTGCCAGCATCAAACGGGGGGGAAGAGGCAATCAGCCCCAGCATTTT
CASIKRGGRGNQPQHF
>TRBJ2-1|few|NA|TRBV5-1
TGCGCCAGCTACGACGGAGCGAGTCTCTACAATGAGCAGTTCTTC
CASYDGASLYNEQFF
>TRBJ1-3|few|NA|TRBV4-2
TGTGCCAGCAGCCAAGAGGAGGATGCCACCATATATTTT
CASSQEEDATIYF
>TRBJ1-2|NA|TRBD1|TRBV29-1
TGCAGCGTGGGCAGGGGACAGGCGGGCTGGGACGGCTACACCTTC
CSVGRGQAGWDGYTF
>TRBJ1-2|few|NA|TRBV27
TGTGCCAGCAGTCCCTCCGCGGGAGGAAATGGCTACACCTTC
CASSPSAGGNGYTF
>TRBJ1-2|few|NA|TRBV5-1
TGCGCCAGCAGCTTGGAGGTTTCGCGGGGCTACACCTTC
CASSLEVSRGYTF
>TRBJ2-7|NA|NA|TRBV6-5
TGTGCCAGCATAGGTAGCAAACGCCACGAGCAGTACTTC
CASIGSKRHEQYF
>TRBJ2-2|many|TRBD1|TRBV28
TGTGCCAGCAGCGGACAGGGGGAGACTCTCGGGGAGCTGTTTTTT
CASSGQGETLGELFF
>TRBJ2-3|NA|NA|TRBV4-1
TGCGCCAGCAGTCACGAAGGGGGAGAGGCAGATACGCAGTATTTT
CASSHEGGEADTQYF
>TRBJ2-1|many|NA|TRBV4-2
TGTGCCAGCAGTCGGGAGTCGGGTGAGCAGTTCTTC
CASSRESGEQFF
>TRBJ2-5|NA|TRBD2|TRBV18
TGTGCCAGCTCACCACCTGGACTAGCACAAGAGACCCAGTACTTC
CASSPPGLAQETQYF
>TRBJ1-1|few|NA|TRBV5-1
TGCGCCAGCAGCCTGATCCAGAGGAACACTGAAGCTTTCTTT
CASSLIQRNTEAFF
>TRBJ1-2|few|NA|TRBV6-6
TGTGCCAGCAGTCCTCAAAGGGGGGATAACTATGGCTACACCTTC
CASSPQRGDNYGYTF
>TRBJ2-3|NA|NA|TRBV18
TGTGCCAGCTCAACGGGAACTAGGTCCACAGATACGCAGTATTTT
CASSTGTRSTDTQYF
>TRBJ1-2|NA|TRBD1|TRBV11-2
TGTGCCAGCAGGGCAGGGGGAGGAGGGAGCTATGGCTACACCTTC
CASRAGGGGSYGYTF
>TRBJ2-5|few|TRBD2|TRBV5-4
TGTGCCAGCCACGGAGCGGGACAAGAGACCCAGTACTTC
CASHGAGQETQYF
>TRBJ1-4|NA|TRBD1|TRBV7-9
TGTGCCAGCAGTTTGGGAAAGACAGGGACTAATGAAAAACTGTTTTTT
CASSLGKTGTNEKLFF
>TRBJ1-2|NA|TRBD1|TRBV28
TGTGCCAGCAGGGACCCGGGACAGGGGAACTATGGCTACACCTTC
CASRDPGQGNYGYTF
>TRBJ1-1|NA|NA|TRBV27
TGTGCCAGCAGTACCCACAGGGACACTGAAGCTTTCTTT
CASSTHRDTEAFF
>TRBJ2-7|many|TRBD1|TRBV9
TGTGCCAGCAGCGTAGAGGGACAGCCCTCCTACGAGCAGTACTTC
CASSVEGQPSYEQYF
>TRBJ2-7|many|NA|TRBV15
TGTGCCACCAGCAGAGATAGCCAGGGTAGGCACGAGCAGTACTTC
CATSRDSQGRHEQYF
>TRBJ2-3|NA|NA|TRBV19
TGTGCCAGTAGTATAACTAGAGACAGCACAGATACGCAGTATTTT
CASSITRDSTDTQYF
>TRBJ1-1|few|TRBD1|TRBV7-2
TGTGCCAGCAGCTTAGCGCGGACAGGGGCCACTGAAGCTTTCTTT
CASSLARTGATEAFF
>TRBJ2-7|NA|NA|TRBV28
TGTGCCAGCAGTCCGCTTTTCCCCGAGCAGTACTTC
CASSPLFPEQYF
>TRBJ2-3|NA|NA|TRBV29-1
TGCAGCCACGGAACGATTTACACAGATACGCAGTATTTT
CSHGTIYTDTQYF
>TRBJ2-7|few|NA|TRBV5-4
TGTGCCAGCAGCTTCAGGGGATCCAGCTCCTACGAGCAGTACTTC
CASSFRGSSSYEQYF
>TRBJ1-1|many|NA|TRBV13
TGTGCCAGCAGCTGGCTAAAGGACATCCGAAGGGATGGGAACACTGAAGCTTTCTTT
CASSWLKDIRRDGNTEAFF
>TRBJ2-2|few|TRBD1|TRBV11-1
TGTGCCAGCAGCTCCCAGGGGGCGAACACCGGGGAGCTGTTTTTT
CASSSQGANTGELFF
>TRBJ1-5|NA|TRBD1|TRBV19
TGTGCCAGTAGCCGGCCCCCCGACAGGGCTAGGGACCATCAGCCCCAGCATTTT
CASSRPPDRARDHQPQHF
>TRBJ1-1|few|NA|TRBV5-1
TGCGCCAGCTCAACGGGAAACCTCAACACTGAAGCTTTCTTT
CASSTGNLNTEAFF
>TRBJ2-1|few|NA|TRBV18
TGTGCCAGCTCACCGGCGGGAACCTACAATGAGCAGTTCTTC
CASSPAGTYNEQFF
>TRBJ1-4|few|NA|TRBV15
TGTGCCACCAGCAGAGATATACAGGTTAATGAAAAACTGTTTTTT
CATSRDIQVNEKLFF
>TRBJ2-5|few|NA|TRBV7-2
TGTGCCAGCAGCTTAGATGAGGCAAAAGAGACCCAGTACTTC
CASSLDEAKETQYF
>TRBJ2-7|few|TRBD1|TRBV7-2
TGTGCCAGCAGCCGCCCGGGACAGTCCTACGAGCAGTACTTC
CASSRPGQSYEQYF
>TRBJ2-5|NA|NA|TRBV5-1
TGCGCCAGCAGCCTCACTAGGGGGGCTCGAGAGACCCAGTACTTC
CASSLTRGARETQYF
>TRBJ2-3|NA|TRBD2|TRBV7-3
TGTGCCAGCAGCTTACGCGGGAGGACTAGCACAGATACGCAGTATTTT
CASSLRGRTSTDTQYF
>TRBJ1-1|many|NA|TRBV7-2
TGTGCCAGCAGCTTAGAGGTAGCGGGGAACACTGAAGCTTTCTTT
CASSLEVAGNTEAFF
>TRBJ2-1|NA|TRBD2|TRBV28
TGTGCCAGCAGTTCCTCCACTAGCGGGAGCTACAATGAGCAGTTCTTC
CASSSSTSGSYNEQFF
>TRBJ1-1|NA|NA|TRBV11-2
TGTGCCAGCAGCTTGTTAGGGCCGAACACTGAAGCTTTCTTT
CASSLLGPNTEAFF
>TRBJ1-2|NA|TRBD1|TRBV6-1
TGTGCCAGCAGTTCCCGGGACAGGGAGGTCAACACCTTC
CASSSRDREVNTF
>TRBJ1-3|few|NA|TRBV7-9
TGTGCCAGCAGCTTTAACCCGGACGGAAACACCATATATTTT
CASSFNPDGNTIYF
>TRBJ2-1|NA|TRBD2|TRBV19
TGTGCCAGTAGTATAGCGGGGGGAGGGGCTGGCTACAATGAGCAGTTCTTC
CASSIAGGGAGYNEQFF
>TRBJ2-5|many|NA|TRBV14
TGTGCCAGCAGCCGGAGAGCCTACCAAGAGACCCAGTACTTC
CASSRRAYQETQYF
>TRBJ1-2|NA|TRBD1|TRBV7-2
TGTGCCAGCAGCTACGGACAGGGGATAAACTATGGCTACACCTTC
CASSYGQGINYGYTF
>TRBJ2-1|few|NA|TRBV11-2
TGTGCCAGCAGCTTAACCCCCGGGAGCATGAAAAATGAGCAGTTCTTC
CASSLTPGSMKNEQFF
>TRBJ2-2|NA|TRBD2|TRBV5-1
TGCGCCAGCAGCCCCGAGAGCGGGGACACCGGGGAGCTGTTTTTT
CASSPESGDTGELFF
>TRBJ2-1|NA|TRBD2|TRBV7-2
TGTGCCAGCAGTGTCACTAGCGGGAGTAGTAATGAGCAGTTCTTC
CASSVTSGSSNEQFF
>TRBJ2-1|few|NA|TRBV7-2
TGTGCCAGCAGCTTAAGGTCCAGCGGAACTTACAATGAGCAGTTCTTC
CASSLRSSGTYNEQFF
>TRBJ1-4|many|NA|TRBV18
TGTGCCAGCTCACCATCCCGGAGCGAAAAACTGTTTTTT
CASSPSRSEKLFF
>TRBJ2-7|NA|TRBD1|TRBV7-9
TGTGCCAGCAGCTTCCCCGGGACAGGTGGGTCTTACGAGCAGTACTTC
CASSFPGTGGSYEQYF
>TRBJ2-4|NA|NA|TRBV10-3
TGTGCCATCAGTGAGTCTCAGGGAGCCAAAAACATTCAGTACTTC
CAISESQGAKNIQYF
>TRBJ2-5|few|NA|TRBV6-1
TGTGCCAGCAGTTCGAGCCTGGAGACCCAGTACTTC
CASSSSLETQYF